This TCR beta chain is drawn from a study of shared clonotypes between healthy human individuals. Study context: A couple of female and a few male donors aged 18 to 49 were enrolled. General observations from the study: Some naive CD4 clonotypes, 4% to 6%, turned up in common across several donors.

Samples underwent the assay at deep level. Generated by immunoSEQ multiplex PCR, the TCRdb table keeps only in-frame clones and is missing some. The sample consists of more than 2 million clones, more than 90% of them appearing once. Germline values: CDR1 GTSNPN, CDR2 SVGIG (reference sequence). V dropped 0 bases and J dropped 4; count of bases not matched to a gene: 4. The CDR3 is 14 amino acids. Points on this clone: Its antigen is as yet unknown.

The genes are TRBV30 and TRBJ1-1; 8 bases fit TRBD1. This TCR came from a man in his late teens or twenties in good health. The sample consisted of naive CD4+ T cells sorted from blood. Sample subset: CD45RA+ positively selected. CDR3 coding DNA: TGTGCCTGGAGTGTACAGGGGGTGAGCACTGAAGCTTTCTTT. It translates to CAWSVQGVSTEAFF.